The 19 T cell receptor beta chains in this list originate from one sample, sequenced in a study of T cells in Graves' hyperthyroidism and ophthalmopathy. The TCR beta CDR3 regions underwent amplification using RNA transcripts as the source. The HTBI set primed first-round TCR CDR3 RT-PCR. TCRdb independently ran MiXCR on the multiplex PCR reads; one entry per CDR3 protein. Of about 590,000 distinct CDR3 sequences listed, about a sixth are singletons. Sequencing was performed on blood. Receptors originate from a woman aged 25 to 39 with Graves' hyperthyroidism.

The chain has TRBV6-2 or TRBV6-3 and TRBJ2-1; perhaps TRBD2 as D (6 bases). The CDR3 totals 14 residues. Germline V gene data show CDR1 as MNHEY and CDR2 as SVGEGT. V lost 6 bases and J 9 bases, leaving 18 bases between the germline ends. In DNA form, the CDR3 reads TGTGCCAGCAGACGAGTTGTTCCGGGGGTTGAGCAGTTCTTC. It encodes CASRRVVPGVEQFF.

This clonotype appeared a few times. The chain couples TRBV7-9 to TRBJ1-2; TRBD1 matches 9 bases. The CDR3 is made up of 15 amino acids. Trimming at V came to 4 bases and at J to 4 bases, leaving 7 bases not matched to a gene. CDR1 is SEHNR and CDR2 is FQNEAQ in the germline V gene (reference sequence). CDR3 protein: CASSWDRDFIYGYTF. CDR3 in DNA: TGTGCCAGCAGCTGGGACAGGGACTTTATCTATGGCTACACCTTC.

As for this clonotype: This may come from a read error, since a much larger clone is one base off. This chain joins TRBV29-1 and TRBJ2-1; 12 bases are a match to TRBD2. The length of the CDR3 is 18 residues. V was clipped by 4 bases and J by 5 bases; unmatched bases: 15. Germline lookup yields CDR1 SQVTM and CDR2 ANQGSEA. This CDR3 reads CSVGGLLAGGSYDNEQFF. The CDR3 nucleotides are TGCAGCGTTGGAGGGTTACTAGCGGGAGGTTCTTACGACAATGAGCAGTTCTTC.

This clonotype was seen many times. The chain employs TRBV5-1 and TRBJ2-7, with D unresolved. V was shortened by 0 bases and J by 1 base, with 8 bases between the two germline ends. The CDR3 runs 14 residues. In germline, CDR1 is SGHRS, CDR2 YFSETQ. CDR3 coding DNA: TGCGCCAGCAGCTTGGCCCACGGTTCCTACGAGCAGTACTTC. Its translation is CASSLAHGSYEQYF.

The table lists this clonotype with a few counts. Here the CDR3 reads CASSSRRGLETQYF. Here the CDR3 DNA reads TGTGCCAGCAGCTCGAGAAGAGGCCTGGAGACCCAGTACTTC. This chain joins TRBV3-1 and TRBJ2-5, with D unresolved. Germline CDR1 and CDR2: LGHDT and YNNKEL (reference sequence). V lost 5 bases and J lost 5, with 15 bases in between. The CDR3 extends over 14 amino acids.

This clonotype came up many times. The chain couples TRBV12-3 or TRBV12-4 to TRBJ1-1; D unresolved. V was trimmed by 8 bases and J by 5 bases, leaving 15 bases between them. The CDR3 is 13 amino acids. DNA for the CDR3: TGTGCCAGCCTGGAACACCCCGCTACTGAAGCTTTCTTT. The encoded protein is CASLEHPATEAFF.

The chain recombines TRBV7-2 with TRBJ1-4, with 7 bases that match TRBD1. From germline, CDR1 is SGHTA and CDR2 FQGNSA. The length of the CDR3 is 14 residues. After removal of 5 bases from V and 2 bases from J, the junction contained 2 bases not matched to a gene. The CDR3, as DNA: TGTGCCAGCAGCAAGGACAGGACTAATGAAAAACTGTTTTTT. This encodes CASSKDRTNEKLFF. Full variable domain (rest looked up from reference TRBV7-2 and TRBJ1-4): GAGVSQSPSNKVTEKGKDVELRCDPISGHTALYWYRQSLGQGLEFLIYFQGNSAPDKSGLPSDRFSAERTGGSVSTLTIQRTQQEDSAVYLCASSKDRTNEKLFFGSGTQLSVL.

This clonotype appeared many times. The chain uses TRBV7-2 and TRBJ2-3; D unclear. Per germline, CDR1 SGHTA and CDR2 FQGNSA. CDR3 size: 14 residues. Between the trimmed V and J ends, which lost 2 bases and 3 bases, there was a span of 9 bases. The CDR3 loop reads CASSLMVVTDTQYF. CDR3 nucleotides: TGTGCCAGCAGCTTAATGGTGGTAACAGATACGCAGTATTTT.

This clonotype was seen only a few times. The V gene is TRBV2, the J gene TRBJ2-5, with D uncertain. The CDR3 runs to 14 residues. Trimming left V 4 bases short and J 3 bases short, with 12 bases between. CDR1 SNHLY and CDR2 FYNNEI come from the germline V gene. The CDR3 nucleotides read TGTGCCAGCAGTGTAGGCTTTCTAAAAGAGACCCAGTACTTC. Amino acids: CASSVGFLKETQYF. Complete variable domain (other parts from reference TRBV2 and TRBJ2-5): EPEVTQTPSHQVTQMGQEVILRCVPISNHLYFYWYRQILGQKVEFLVSFYNNEISEKSEIFDDQFSVERPDGSNFTLKIRSTKLEDSAMYFCASSVGFLKETQYFGPGTRLLVL.

The chain is built from TRBV7-8 and TRBJ2-5; D is ambiguous. This CDR3 region has 15 residues. The germline V and J ends were trimmed by 0 bases and 1 base, with 9 bases remaining between them. Germline CDR1 SGHVS, CDR2 FQNEAQ. CDR3 coding DNA: TGTGCCAGCAGCTTAGCCAACGGACCCCAAGAGACCCAGTACTTC. Residues: CASSLANGPQETQYF.

This CDR3 is CASSFRGRFGDGELFF. In DNA, the CDR3 is TGTGCCAGCAGCTTCCGCGGGAGATTCGGGGACGGGGAGCTGTTTTTT. The V gene is TRBV11-1, the J gene TRBJ2-2, with TRBD2 identical over 7 bases. The CDR3 consists of 16 residues. Unmatched junction bases numbered 11, after V lost 3 bases and J lost 7 bases. From germline, CDR1 is SGHAT and CDR2 FQDESV (reference sequence).

This clonotype was seen at least ten times. The rearrangement uses TRBV30 and TRBJ1-3, with 8 bases matching TRBD1. V was pared by 2 bases and J by 7 bases, with 7 bases of the junction left unmatched. The V gene's germline CDR1 is GTSNPN and CDR2 SVGIG (reference sequence). The CDR3 is 14 residues long. The CDR3 sequence: CAWSWTGSRNTIYF. The CDR3 nucleotides are TGTGCCTGGAGTTGGACAGGGTCACGGAACACCATATATTTT. The variable domain in full, with the rest retrieved from reference TRBV30 and TRBJ1-3, is SQTIHQWPATLVQPVGSPLSLECTVEGTSNPNLYWYRQAAGRGLQLLFYSVGIGQISSEVPQNLSASRPQDRQFILSSKKLLLSDSGFYLCAWSWTGSRNTIYFGEGSWLTVV.

The genes are TRBV20-1 and TRBJ2-1; 11 bases map to TRBD2. The CDR3 consists of 15 residues. With 6 bases clipped from V and 2 bases from J, the junction kept 6 bases outside the gene matches. Germline V gene sequence: CDR1 DFQATT, CDR2 SNEGSKA (reference sequence). CDR3 nucleotides: TGCAGTGCCACTCAGACTAGCGGGGCCTACAATGAGCAGTTCTTC. Translated, it gives CSATQTSGAYNEQFF.

This clonotype has just a few counts. This chain uses TRBV13 with TRBJ2-7; the D gene is possibly TRBD2 (5 bases). There are 16 residues in the CDR3. Per the germline V gene, CDR1 is PRHDT and CDR2 is FYEKMQ (reference sequence). V was pared by 5 bases and J by 3 bases, with 20 bases between. CDR3 sequence reads: CASSPRSGSTVYEQYF. The CDR3 region has the DNA TGTGCCAGCAGCCCTCGATCGGGATCTACTGTCTACGAGCAGTACTTC.

This clonotype showed up many times. J is TRBJ2-7 and V is TRBV6-2 or TRBV6-3; TRBD1 matches 10 bases. The CDR3 has 17 amino acids. Germline assignment: CDR1 MNHEY and CDR2 SVGEGT. Germline trimming cut 0 bases from V and 2 bases from J; bases unmatched to any gene: 7. This CDR3 reads CASSYSLDRGNPYEQYF. Written as DNA, the CDR3 is TGTGCCAGCAGTTACTCGTTGGACAGGGGGAATCCCTACGAGCAGTACTTC.

This clonotype appeared many times. The genes are TRBV11-2 and TRBJ2-7; 7 bases map to TRBD2. The germline V gene encodes CDR1 SGHAT and CDR2 FQNNGV. Trimming removed 5 bases from V and 5 bases from J; junction bases left unmatched: 3. CDR3 size: 12 residues. The CDR3 sequence: CASSPGRDEQYF. Here the CDR3 DNA reads TGTGCCAGCAGCCCGGGGAGGGACGAGCAGTACTTC.

There are a few counts of this clonotype. The chain links TRBV27 to TRBJ1-6; 8 positions match TRBD1. The CDR3 spans 18 residues. Trimming at V came to 1 base and at J to 7 bases, leaving 12 bases not matched to a gene. Germline V gives CDR1 MNHEY, CDR2 SMNVEV (reference sequence). The DNA for the CDR3 is TGTGCCAGCAGTTTATTTCCCGAGGGACAGGCAGGAAATTCACCCCTCCACTTT. This sequence encodes CASSLFPEGQAGNSPLHF.

This clonotype was detected only a few times. The rearrangement uses TRBV7-3 and TRBJ2-1; D perhaps matches TRBD1 (6 bases). V lost 5 bases and J lost 10, with 15 bases in between. Germline-derived CDR1 and CDR2 are SGHTA and FQGTGA. This CDR3 is built from 13 residues. The CDR3 sequence is CASSPGPDREQFF. In DNA form, the CDR3 reads TGTGCCAGCAGCCCCGGGCCAGACAGGGAGCAGTTCTTC.

This CDR3 reads CASGFSGRVETQYF. CDR3 bases: TGTGCCAGCGGGTTCTCCGGCAGGGTAGAGACCCAGTACTTC. This chain uses TRBV28 with TRBJ2-5, with D perhaps TRBD1 (5 bases). The V end was cut by 8 bases, the J end by 4 bases, with 17 bases between. CDR1 is MDHEN and CDR2 is SYDVKM in the germline V gene. The CDR3 is made up of 14 amino acids.